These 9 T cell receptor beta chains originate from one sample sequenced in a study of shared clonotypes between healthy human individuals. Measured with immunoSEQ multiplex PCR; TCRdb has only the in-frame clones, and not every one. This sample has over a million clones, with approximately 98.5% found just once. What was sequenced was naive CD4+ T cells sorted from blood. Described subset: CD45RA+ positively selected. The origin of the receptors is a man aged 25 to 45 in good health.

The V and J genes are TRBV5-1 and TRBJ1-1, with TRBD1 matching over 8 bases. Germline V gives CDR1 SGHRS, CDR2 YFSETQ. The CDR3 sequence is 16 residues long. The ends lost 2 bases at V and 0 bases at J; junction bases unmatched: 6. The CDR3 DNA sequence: TGCGCCAGCAGCTTAGAGCCGGGACAGGTGAACACTGAAGCTTTCTTT. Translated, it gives CASSLEPGQVNTEAFF. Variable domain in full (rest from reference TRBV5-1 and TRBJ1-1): KAGVTQTPRYLIKTRGQQVTLSCSPISGHRSVSWYQQTPGQGLQFLFEYFSETQRNKGNFPGRFSGRQFSNSRSEMNVSTLELGDSALYLCASSLEPGQVNTEAFFGQGTRLTVV.

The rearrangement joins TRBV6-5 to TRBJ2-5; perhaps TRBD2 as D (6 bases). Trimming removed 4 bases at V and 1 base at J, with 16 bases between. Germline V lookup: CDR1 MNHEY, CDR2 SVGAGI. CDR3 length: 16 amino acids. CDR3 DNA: TGTGCCAGCAGTTTGAACTTGGCGACTAGCCAAGAGACCCAGTACTTC. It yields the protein CASSLNLATSQETQYF.

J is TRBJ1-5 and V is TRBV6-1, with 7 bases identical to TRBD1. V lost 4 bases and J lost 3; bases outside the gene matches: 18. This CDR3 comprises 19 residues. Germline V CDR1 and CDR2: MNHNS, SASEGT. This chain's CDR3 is CASSALRDSAHRYNQPQHF. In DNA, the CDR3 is TGTGCCAGCAGTGCACTCCGGGACAGTGCCCACCGCTACAATCAGCCCCAGCATTTT.

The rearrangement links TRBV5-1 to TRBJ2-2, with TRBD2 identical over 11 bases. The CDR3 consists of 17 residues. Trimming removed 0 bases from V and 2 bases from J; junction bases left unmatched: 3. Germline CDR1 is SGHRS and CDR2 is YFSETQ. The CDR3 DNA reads TGCGCCAGCAGCTTGGAACTAGCGGGAGTTAACACCGGGGAGCTGTTTTTT. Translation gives CASSLELAGVNTGELFF.

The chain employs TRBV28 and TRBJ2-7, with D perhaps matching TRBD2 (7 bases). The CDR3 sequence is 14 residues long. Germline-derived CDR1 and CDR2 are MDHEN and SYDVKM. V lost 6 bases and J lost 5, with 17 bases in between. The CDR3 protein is CASSRRGGVHEQYF. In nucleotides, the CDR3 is TGTGCCAGCAGCCGAAGGGGGGGGGTTCACGAGCAGTACTTC.

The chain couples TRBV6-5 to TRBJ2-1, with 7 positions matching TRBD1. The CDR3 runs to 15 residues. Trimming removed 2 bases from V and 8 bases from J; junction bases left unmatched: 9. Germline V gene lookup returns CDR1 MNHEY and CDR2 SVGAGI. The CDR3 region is CASSYKQGKFDEQFF. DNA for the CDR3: TGTGCCAGCAGTTACAAACAGGGGAAATTCGATGAGCAGTTCTTC.

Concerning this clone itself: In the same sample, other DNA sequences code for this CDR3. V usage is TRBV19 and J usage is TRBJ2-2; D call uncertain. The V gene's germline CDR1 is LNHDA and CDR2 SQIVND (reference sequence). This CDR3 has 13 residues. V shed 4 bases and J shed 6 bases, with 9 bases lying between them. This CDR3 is CASSRTGPGELFF. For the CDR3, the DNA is TGTGCCAGTAGTAGGACCGGACCCGGGGAGCTGTTTTTT.

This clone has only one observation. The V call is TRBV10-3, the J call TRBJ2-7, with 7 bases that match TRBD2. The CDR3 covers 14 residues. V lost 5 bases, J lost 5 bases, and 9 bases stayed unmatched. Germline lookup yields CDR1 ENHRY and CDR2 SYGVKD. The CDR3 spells CAISPGLVTHEQYF. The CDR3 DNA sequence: TGTGCCATCAGTCCCGGACTAGTCACCCACGAGCAGTACTTC.

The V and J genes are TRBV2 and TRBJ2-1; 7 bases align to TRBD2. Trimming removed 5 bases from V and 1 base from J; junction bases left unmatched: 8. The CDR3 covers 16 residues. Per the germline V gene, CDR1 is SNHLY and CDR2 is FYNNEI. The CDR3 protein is CASSLLGGVSYNEQFF. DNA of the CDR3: TGTGCCAGCAGTCTCCTTGGGGGGGTTTCCTACAATGAGCAGTTCTTC.